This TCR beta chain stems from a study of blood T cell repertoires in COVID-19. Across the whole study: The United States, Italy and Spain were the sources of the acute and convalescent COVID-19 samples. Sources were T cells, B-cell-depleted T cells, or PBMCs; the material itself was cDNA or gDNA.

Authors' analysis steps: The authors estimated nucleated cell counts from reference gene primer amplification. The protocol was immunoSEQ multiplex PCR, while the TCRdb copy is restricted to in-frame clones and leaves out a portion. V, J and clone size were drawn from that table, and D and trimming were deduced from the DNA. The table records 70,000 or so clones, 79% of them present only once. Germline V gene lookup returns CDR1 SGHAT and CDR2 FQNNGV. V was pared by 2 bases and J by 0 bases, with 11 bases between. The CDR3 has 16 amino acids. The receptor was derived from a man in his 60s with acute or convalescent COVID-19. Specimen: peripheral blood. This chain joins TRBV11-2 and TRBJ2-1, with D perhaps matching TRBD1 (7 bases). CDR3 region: CASSLSGGSSYNEQFF. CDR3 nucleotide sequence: TGTGCCAGCAGCTTATCAGGGGGGAGCTCCTACAATGAGCAGTTCTTC.